These T cell receptor beta chains were read from a single sample in a study of T cells in Graves' hyperthyroidism and ophthalmopathy. TCRdb redid the calling of the multiplex PCR reads with MiXCR, one entry per CDR3 protein. Here the sample spans 600,000 to 800,000 distinct CDR3 sequences, around 40% being singletons. The source material was blood. These receptors all stem from a woman aged 40 to 55 with Graves' hyperthyroidism. The CDR3 runs from the conserved cysteine through the conserved F or W. D genes are given only for firm matches. Size tells how often a clone was seen (once, few, many) or the class of an expanded clone, and some rows leave it out.

d_gene: TRBD2
j_gene: TRBJ2-7
abundance: many
v_gene: TRBV6-6
CDR3aa: CASSYGVAGGSYEQYF
CDR3nt: TGTGCCAGCAGTTACGGGGTAGCGGGAGGTTCGTACGAGCAGTACTTC

d_gene: -
j_gene: TRBJ1-5
abundance: -
v_gene: TRBV25-1
CDR3aa: CASSLGSGYNQPQHF
CDR3nt: TGTGCCAGCAGTTTGGGTTCAGGATACAATCAGCCCCAGCATTTT

d_gene: -
j_gene: TRBJ1-1
abundance: few
v_gene: TRBV5-1
CDR3aa: CASASGMNTEAFF
CDR3nt: TGCGCCAGCGCTTCAGGGATGAACACTGAAGCTTTCTTT

d_gene: -
j_gene: TRBJ2-7
abundance: -
v_gene: TRBV4-1
CDR3aa: CASSQGWAGETYEQYF
CDR3nt: TGCGCCAGCAGCCAAGGCTGGGCAGGTGAGACCTACGAGCAGTACTTC

d_gene: TRBD2
j_gene: TRBJ2-5
abundance: few
v_gene: TRBV20-1
CDR3aa: CSARPSTSGEETQYF
CDR3nt: TGCAGTGCTAGACCCTCCACTAGCGGAGAAGAGACCCAGTACTTC

d_gene: -
j_gene: TRBJ1-2
abundance: few
v_gene: TRBV7-2
CDR3aa: CASSLVDRGGGYTF
CDR3nt: TGTGCCAGCAGCTTAGTTGATAGGGGGGGTGGCTACACCTTC

d_gene: -
j_gene: TRBJ1-1
abundance: -
v_gene: TRBV29-1
CDR3aa: CSVGVSYTEAFF
CDR3nt: TGCAGCGTTGGTGTCAGTTACACTGAAGCTTTCTTT

d_gene: -
j_gene: TRBJ1-2
abundance: -
v_gene: TRBV25-1
CDR3aa: CASSLLPRSGPDYGYTF
CDR3nt: TGTGCCAGCAGTTTATTGCCCCGTTCCGGGCCGGACTATGGCTACACCTTC

d_gene: -
j_gene: TRBJ1-1
abundance: many
v_gene: TRBV20-1
CDR3aa: CSASTVLGVEAFF
CDR3nt: TGCAGTGCTAGTACAGTTTTGGGGGTTGAAGCTTTCTTT

d_gene: TRBD1
j_gene: TRBJ1-6
abundance: -
v_gene: TRBV20-1
CDR3aa: CSAPGQPNSPLHF
CDR3nt: TGCAGTGCCCCGGGACAGCCGAATTCACCCCTCCACTTT

d_gene: -
j_gene: TRBJ2-2
abundance: few
v_gene: TRBV28
CDR3aa: CASGYYRAGTGELFF
CDR3nt: TGTGCCAGCGGCTATTACAGGGCGGGCACCGGGGAGCTGTTTTTT

d_gene: -
j_gene: TRBJ2-7
abundance: once
v_gene: TRBV25-1
CDR3aa: CASSSSSWSYEQYF
CDR3nt: TGTGCCAGCTCTAGTAGTAGTTGGTCCTACGAGCAGTACTTC

d_gene: -
j_gene: TRBJ2-5
abundance: -
v_gene: TRBV12-3/TRBV12-4
CDR3aa: CASKLAEQETQYF
CDR3nt: TGTGCCAGCAAACTCGCGGAACAAGAGACCCAGTACTTC

d_gene: -
j_gene: TRBJ2-2
abundance: -
v_gene: TRBV19
CDR3aa: CASSRMAGELFF
CDR3nt: TGTGCCAGTAGTAGGATGGCCGGGGAGCTGTTTTTT

d_gene: -
j_gene: TRBJ1-2
abundance: -
v_gene: TRBV6-6
CDR3aa: CASSEAIGQFYGYTF
CDR3nt: TGTGCCAGCAGTGAAGCAATAGGACAGTTCTATGGCTACACCTTC

d_gene: -
j_gene: TRBJ2-2
abundance: few
v_gene: TRBV10-1
CDR3aa: CASSESGETGELFF
CDR3nt: TGCGCCAGCAGTGAGTCAGGCGAGACCGGGGAGCTGTTTTTT

d_gene: -
j_gene: TRBJ1-5
abundance: few
v_gene: TRBV6-5
CDR3aa: CASSYSASLNQPQHF
CDR3nt: TGTGCCAGCAGTTACTCGGCCAGCCTCAATCAGCCCCAGCATTTT

d_gene: -
j_gene: TRBJ2-2
abundance: many
v_gene: TRBV7-7
CDR3aa: CASSPQGPGGELFF
CDR3nt: TGTGCTAGCAGTCCACAGGGACCGGGCGGGGAGCTGTTTTTT

d_gene: -
j_gene: TRBJ1-1
abundance: once
v_gene: TRBV5-1
CDR3aa: CASSSSGIGNTEAFF
CDR3nt: TGCGCCAGCAGCTCCTCAGGGATAGGGAACACTGAAGCTTTCTTT

d_gene: -
j_gene: TRBJ1-2
abundance: few
v_gene: TRBV27
CDR3aa: CASSFRSDYGYTF
CDR3nt: TGTGCCAGCAGTTTTAGGTCGGATTATGGCTACACCTTC

d_gene: -
j_gene: TRBJ1-2
abundance: many
v_gene: TRBV29-1
CDR3aa: CSVTTGGGSQSYGYTF
CDR3nt: TGCAGCGTCACTACTGGCGGGGGGAGCCAAAGCTATGGCTACACCTTC

d_gene: -
j_gene: TRBJ2-3
abundance: few
v_gene: TRBV10-3
CDR3aa: CAISVRAEDTQYF
CDR3nt: TGTGCCATCAGTGTCAGGGCTGAAGATACGCAGTATTTT

d_gene: -
j_gene: TRBJ1-1
abundance: -
v_gene: TRBV5-1
CDR3aa: CASSIGQNAEAFF
CDR3nt: TGCGCCAGCAGCATAGGACAGAACGCTGAAGCTTTCTTT

d_gene: -
j_gene: TRBJ2-6
abundance: -
v_gene: TRBV10-3
CDR3aa: CAISESGLGFTNVLTF
CDR3nt: TGTGCCATCAGTGAGTCAGGTCTCGGATTTACCAACGTCCTGACTTTC

d_gene: TRBD1
j_gene: TRBJ1-4
abundance: -
v_gene: TRBV7-2
CDR3aa: CASSVHRGREKLFF
CDR3nt: TGTGCCAGCAGCGTCCACAGGGGGCGTGAAAAACTGTTTTTT

d_gene: -
j_gene: TRBJ1-5
abundance: few
v_gene: TRBV7-9
CDR3aa: CASSFGGTKNQPQHF
CDR3nt: TGTGCCAGCAGCTTCGGCGGGACCAAAAATCAGCCCCAGCATTTT

d_gene: -
j_gene: TRBJ1-1
abundance: many
v_gene: TRBV7-9
CDR3aa: CASSLALTGKEAFF
CDR3nt: TGTGCCAGCAGCTTAGCGCTTACAGGTAAAGAAGCTTTCTTT

d_gene: TRBD1
j_gene: TRBJ2-7
abundance: many
v_gene: TRBV7-9
CDR3aa: CASSLAGTGPYEQYF
CDR3nt: TGTGCCAGCAGCTTGGCCGGGACAGGGCCCTACGAGCAGTACTTC

d_gene: TRBD2
j_gene: TRBJ2-5
abundance: -
v_gene: TRBV11-2
CDR3aa: CASSPQTSGEETQYF
CDR3nt: TGTGCCAGCTCACCCCAGACTAGCGGGGAAGAGACCCAGTACTTC

d_gene: -
j_gene: TRBJ1-2
abundance: many
v_gene: TRBV4-3
CDR3aa: CASSQDRRNYGYTF
CDR3nt: TGCGCCAGCAGCCAAGACAGGAGGAACTATGGCTACACCTTC

d_gene: -
j_gene: TRBJ1-1
abundance: -
v_gene: TRBV28
CDR3aa: CASSGPENTEAFF
CDR3nt: TGTGCCAGCAGCGGCCCTGAGAACACTGAAGCTTTCTTT

d_gene: -
j_gene: TRBJ2-5
abundance: few
v_gene: TRBV28
CDR3aa: CASQGLTQETQYF
CDR3nt: TGTGCCAGCCAGGGACTGACCCAAGAGACCCAGTACTTC

d_gene: -
j_gene: TRBJ1-2
abundance: once
v_gene: TRBV7-2
CDR3aa: CAWRDLGYGYTF
CDR3nt: TGTGCCTGGAGAGACCTCGGCTATGGCTACACCTTC